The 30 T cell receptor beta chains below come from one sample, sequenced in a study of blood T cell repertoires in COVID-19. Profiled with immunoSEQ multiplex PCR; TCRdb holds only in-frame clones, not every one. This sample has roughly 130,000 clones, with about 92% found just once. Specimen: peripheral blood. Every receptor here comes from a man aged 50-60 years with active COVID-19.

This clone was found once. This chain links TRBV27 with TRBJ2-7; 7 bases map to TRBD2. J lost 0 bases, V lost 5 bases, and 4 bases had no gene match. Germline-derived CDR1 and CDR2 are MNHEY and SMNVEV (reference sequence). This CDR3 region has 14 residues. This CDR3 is CASSLGGSSYEQYF. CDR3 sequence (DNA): TGTGCCAGCAGTCTGGGGGGGAGCTCCTACGAGCAGTACTTC.

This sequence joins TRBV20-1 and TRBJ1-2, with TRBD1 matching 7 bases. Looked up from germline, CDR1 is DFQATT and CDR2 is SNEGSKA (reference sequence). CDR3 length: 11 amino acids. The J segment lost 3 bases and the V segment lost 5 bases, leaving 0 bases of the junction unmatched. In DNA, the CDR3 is TGCAGTGCTGGACAGGACTATGGCTACACCTTC. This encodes CSAGQDYGYTF.

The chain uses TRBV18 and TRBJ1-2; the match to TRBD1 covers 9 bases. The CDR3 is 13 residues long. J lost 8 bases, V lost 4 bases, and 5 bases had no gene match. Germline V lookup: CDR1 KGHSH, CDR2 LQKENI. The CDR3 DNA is TGTGCCAGCTCACTGGGACAGGGTGAAGGCTACACCTTC. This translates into CASSLGQGEGYTF.

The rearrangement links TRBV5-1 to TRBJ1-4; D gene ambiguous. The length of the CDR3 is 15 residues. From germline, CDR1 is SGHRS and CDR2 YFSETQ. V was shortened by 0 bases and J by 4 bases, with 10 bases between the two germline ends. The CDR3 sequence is CASSLVGGGNEKLFF. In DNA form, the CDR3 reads TGCGCCAGCAGCTTGGTAGGAGGAGGTAATGAAAAACTGTTTTTT.

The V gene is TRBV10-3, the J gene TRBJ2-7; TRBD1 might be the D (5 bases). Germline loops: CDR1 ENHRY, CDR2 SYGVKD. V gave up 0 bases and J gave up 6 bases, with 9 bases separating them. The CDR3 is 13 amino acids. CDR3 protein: CAISESAGFEQYV. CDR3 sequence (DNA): TGTGCCATCAGTGAGTCGGCAGGGTTCGAGCAGTACGTC.

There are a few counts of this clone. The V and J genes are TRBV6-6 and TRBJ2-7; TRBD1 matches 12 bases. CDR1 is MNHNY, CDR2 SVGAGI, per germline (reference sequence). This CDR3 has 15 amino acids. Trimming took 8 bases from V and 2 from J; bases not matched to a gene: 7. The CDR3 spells CASLSGQGAAYEQYV. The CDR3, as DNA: TGTGCCAGCCTTTCGGGACAGGGGGCCGCCTACGAGCAGTACGTC.

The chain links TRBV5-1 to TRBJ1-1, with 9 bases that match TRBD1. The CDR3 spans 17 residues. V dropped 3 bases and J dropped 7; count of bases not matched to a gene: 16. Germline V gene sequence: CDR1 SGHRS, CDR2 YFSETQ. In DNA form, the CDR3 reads TGCGCCAGCAGCTACCAGGGAACGGGACAGGGAATCAATGAAGCTTTCTTT. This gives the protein CASSYQGTGQGINEAFF.

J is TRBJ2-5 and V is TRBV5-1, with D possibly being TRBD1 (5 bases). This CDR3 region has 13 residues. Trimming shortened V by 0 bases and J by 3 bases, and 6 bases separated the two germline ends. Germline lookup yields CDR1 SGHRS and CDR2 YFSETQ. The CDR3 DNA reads TGCGCCAGCAGCTTGGGACAGAAAGAGACCCAGTACTTC. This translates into CASSLGQKETQYF.

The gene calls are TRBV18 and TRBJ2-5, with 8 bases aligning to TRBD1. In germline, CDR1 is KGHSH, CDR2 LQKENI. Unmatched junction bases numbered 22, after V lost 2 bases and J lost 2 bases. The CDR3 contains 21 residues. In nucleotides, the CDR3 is TGTGCCAGCTCACCAAGGCGACAGGGGATTCTGGGGAGAGCCGGACAAGAGACCCAGTACTTC. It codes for CASSPRRQGILGRAGQETQYF.

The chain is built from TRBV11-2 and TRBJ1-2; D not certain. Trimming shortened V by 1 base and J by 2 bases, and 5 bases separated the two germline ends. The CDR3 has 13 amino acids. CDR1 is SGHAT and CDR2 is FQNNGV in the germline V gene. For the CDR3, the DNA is TGTGCCAGCAGCTTAGGTAGAAACTATGGCTACACCTTC. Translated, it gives CASSLGRNYGYTF.

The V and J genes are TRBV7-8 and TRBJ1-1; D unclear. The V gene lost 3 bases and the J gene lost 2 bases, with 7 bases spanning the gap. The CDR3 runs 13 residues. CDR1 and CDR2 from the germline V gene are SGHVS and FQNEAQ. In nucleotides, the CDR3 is TGTGCCAGCAGCTTCGCCAGAAACACTGAAGCTTTCTTT. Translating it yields CASSFARNTEAFF.

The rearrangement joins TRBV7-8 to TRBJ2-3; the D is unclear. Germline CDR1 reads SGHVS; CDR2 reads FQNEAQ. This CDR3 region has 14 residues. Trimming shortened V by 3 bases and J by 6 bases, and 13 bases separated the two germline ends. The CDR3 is CASSLSEITDTQYF. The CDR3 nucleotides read TGTGCCAGCAGCTTGAGCGAGATCACGGATACGCAGTATTTT.

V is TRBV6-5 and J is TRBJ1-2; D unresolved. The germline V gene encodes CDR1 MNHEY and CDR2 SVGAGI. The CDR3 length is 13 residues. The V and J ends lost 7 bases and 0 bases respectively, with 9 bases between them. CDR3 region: CASTAGPNYGYTF. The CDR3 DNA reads TGTGCCAGCACTGCTGGCCCTAACTATGGCTACACCTTC.

In DNA form, the CDR3 reads TGTGCCATCAGGCAGAGCGGGCAAGAGACCCAGTACTTC. Translation: CAIRQSGQETQYF. V is TRBV10-3 and J is TRBJ2-5, with D possibly being TRBD2 (6 bases). CDR3 length: 13 amino acids. V dropped 6 bases and J dropped 2 bases, with 10 bases sitting between them. Germline V CDR1 and CDR2: ENHRY, SYGVKD.

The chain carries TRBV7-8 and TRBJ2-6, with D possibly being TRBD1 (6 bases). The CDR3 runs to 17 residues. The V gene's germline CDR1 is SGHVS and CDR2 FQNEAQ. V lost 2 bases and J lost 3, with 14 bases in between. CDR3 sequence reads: CASSLITGLIGANVLTF. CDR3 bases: TGTGCCAGCAGCTTAATCACAGGGCTGATTGGGGCCAACGTCCTGACTTTC.

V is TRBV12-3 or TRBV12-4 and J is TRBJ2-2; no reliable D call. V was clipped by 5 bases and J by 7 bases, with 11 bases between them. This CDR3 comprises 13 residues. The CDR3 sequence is CASSISSVGELFF. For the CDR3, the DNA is TGTGCCAGCAGTATCTCTAGTGTCGGGGAGCTGTTTTTT.

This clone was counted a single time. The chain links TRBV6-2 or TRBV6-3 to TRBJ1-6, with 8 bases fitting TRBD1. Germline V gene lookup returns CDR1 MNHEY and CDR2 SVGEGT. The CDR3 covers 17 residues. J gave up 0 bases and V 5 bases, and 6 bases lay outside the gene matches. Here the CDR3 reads CASSRTGPGSYNSPLHF. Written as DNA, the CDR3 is TGTGCCAGCAGTCGGACAGGGCCTGGCTCCTATAATTCACCCCTCCACTTT.

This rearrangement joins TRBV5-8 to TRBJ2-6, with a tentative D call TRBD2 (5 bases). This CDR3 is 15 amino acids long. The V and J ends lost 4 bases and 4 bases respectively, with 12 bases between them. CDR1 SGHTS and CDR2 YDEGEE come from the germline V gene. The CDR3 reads CASSPGSGGANVLTF. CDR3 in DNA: TGTGCCAGCAGCCCGGGGTCCGGCGGGGCCAACGTCCTGACTTTC.

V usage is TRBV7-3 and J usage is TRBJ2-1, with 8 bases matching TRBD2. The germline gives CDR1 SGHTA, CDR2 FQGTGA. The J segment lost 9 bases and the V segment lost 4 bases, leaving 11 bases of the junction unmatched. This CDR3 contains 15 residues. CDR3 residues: CASSSMGGGSTEQFF. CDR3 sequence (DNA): TGTGCCAGCAGCTCGATGGGCGGGGGGAGCACTGAGCAGTTCTTC.

The CDR3 sequence is CASSTGGAAALTQYF. The CDR3 DNA reads as TGTGCCAGCTCAACAGGGGGCGCCGCGGCTCTGACCCAGTACTTC. The chain uses TRBV2 and TRBJ2-5; TRBD1 matches 9 bases. V shed 8 bases, J shed 7 bases, and the junction held 14 bases outside the gene matches. This CDR3 spans 15 amino acids. CDR1 and CDR2 from the germline V gene are SNHLY and FYNNEI.

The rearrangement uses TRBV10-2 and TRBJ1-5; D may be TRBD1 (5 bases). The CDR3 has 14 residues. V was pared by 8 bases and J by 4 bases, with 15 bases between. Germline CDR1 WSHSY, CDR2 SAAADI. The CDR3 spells CASQDTSRNQPQHF. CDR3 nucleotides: TGCGCCAGCCAGGACACGTCGAGGAATCAGCCCCAGCATTTT.

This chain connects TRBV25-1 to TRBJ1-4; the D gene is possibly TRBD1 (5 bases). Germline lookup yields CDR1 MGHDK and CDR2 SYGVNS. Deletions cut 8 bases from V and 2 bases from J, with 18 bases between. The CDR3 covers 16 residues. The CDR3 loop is CASRGRGGTTNEKLFF. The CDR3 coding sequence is TGTGCCAGCCGGGGCCGGGGGGGGACCACTAATGAAAAACTGTTTTTT.

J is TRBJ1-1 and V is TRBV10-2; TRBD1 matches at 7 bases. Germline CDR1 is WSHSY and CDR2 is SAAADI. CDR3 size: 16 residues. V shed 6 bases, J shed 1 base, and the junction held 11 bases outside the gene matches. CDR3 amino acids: CASRSYGTETNTEAFF. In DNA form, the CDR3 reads TGCGCCAGCAGAAGTTACGGGACAGAAACGAACACTGAAGCTTTCTTT.

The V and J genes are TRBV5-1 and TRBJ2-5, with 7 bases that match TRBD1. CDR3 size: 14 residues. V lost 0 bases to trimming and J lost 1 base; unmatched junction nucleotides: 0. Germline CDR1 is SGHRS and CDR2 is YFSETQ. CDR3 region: CASSLGQGQETQYF. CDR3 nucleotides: TGCGCCAGCAGCTTGGGACAGGGCCAAGAGACCCAGTACTTC. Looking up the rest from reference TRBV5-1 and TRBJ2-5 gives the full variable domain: KAGVTQTPRYLIKTRGQQVTLSCSPISGHRSVSWYQQTPGQGLQFLFEYFSETQRNKGNFPGRFSGRQFSNSRSEMNVSTLELGDSALYLCASSLGQGQETQYFGPGTRLLVL.

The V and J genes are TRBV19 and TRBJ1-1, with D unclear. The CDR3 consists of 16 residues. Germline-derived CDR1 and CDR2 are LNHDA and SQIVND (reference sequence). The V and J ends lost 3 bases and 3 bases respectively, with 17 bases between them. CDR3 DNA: TGTGCCAGTAGTATGGACGAGGGTGGGGTCGACACTGAAGCTTTCTTT. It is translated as CASSMDEGGVDTEAFF.

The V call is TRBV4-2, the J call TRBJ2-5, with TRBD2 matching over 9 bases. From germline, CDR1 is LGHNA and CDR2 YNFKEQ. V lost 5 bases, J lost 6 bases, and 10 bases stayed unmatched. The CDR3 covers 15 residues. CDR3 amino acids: CASSSGLATPKTQYF. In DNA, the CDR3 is TGTGCCAGCAGCTCCGGACTAGCGACCCCCAAGACCCAGTACTTC.

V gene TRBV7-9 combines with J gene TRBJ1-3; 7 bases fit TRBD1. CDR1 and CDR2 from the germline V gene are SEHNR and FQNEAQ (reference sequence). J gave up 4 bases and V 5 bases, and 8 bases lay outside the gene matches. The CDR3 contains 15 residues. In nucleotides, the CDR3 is TGTGCCAGCAGCCCGACAGGGAATAGCGGAAACACCATATATTTT. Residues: CASSPTGNSGNTIYF.

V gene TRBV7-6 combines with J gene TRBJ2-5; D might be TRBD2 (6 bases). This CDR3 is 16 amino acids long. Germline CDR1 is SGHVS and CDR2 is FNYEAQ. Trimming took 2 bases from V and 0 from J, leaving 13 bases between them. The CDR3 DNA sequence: TGTGCCAGCAGCTTAACATCCGGGGGTAACCAAGAGACCCAGTACTTC. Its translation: CASSLTSGGNQETQYF.

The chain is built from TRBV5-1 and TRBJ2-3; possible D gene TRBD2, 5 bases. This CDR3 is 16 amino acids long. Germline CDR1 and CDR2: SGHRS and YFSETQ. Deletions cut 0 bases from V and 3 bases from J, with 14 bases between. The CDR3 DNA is TGCGCCAGCAGCTTGGCCTTGGTCGGGAAGACAGATACGCAGTATTTT. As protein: CASSLALVGKTDTQYF.

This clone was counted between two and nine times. As DNA, the CDR3 is TGTGCCAGCTCACCACCGGGGCAGACTGGAAACACCATATATTTT. Its translation: CASSPPGQTGNTIYF. The V call is TRBV18, the J call TRBJ1-3; TRBD1 might be the D (5 bases). The CDR3 totals 15 residues. V was pared by 0 bases and J by 2 bases, with 8 bases between. The V gene's germline CDR1 is KGHSH and CDR2 LQKENI.